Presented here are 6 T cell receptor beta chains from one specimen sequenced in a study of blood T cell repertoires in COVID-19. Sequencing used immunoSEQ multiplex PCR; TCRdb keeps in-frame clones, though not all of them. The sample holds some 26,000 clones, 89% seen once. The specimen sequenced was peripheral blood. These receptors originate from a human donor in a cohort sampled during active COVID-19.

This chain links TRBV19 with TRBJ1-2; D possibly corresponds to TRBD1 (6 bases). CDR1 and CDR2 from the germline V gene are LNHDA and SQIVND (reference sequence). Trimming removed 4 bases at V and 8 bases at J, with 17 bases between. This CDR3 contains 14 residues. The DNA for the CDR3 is TGTGCCAGTAGTAAAGACCACGGACAGATCGGCTACACCTTC. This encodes CASSKDHGQIGYTF.

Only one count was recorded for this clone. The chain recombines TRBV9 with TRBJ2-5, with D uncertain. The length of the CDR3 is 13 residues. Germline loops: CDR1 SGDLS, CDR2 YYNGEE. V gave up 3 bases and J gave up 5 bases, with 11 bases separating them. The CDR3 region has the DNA TGTGCCAGCAGCGCCGTTTTCGGGGAGACCCAGTACTTC. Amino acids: CASSAVFGETQYF.

CDR3 coding DNA: TGTGCCAGCTCACCCGTTTGGAGAGAGACCCAGTACTTC. It translates to CASSPVWRETQYF. The chain combines TRBV18 with TRBJ2-5, with D uncertain. Germline V lookup: CDR1 KGHSH, CDR2 LQKENI. V gave up 3 bases and J gave up 4 bases, with 9 bases separating them. The CDR3 has 13 residues.

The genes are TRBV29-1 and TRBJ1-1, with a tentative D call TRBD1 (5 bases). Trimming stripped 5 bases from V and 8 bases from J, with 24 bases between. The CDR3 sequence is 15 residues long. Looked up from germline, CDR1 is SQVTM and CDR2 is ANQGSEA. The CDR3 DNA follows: TGCAGCGTTCGCGGGGCGTCACCTCGTTTCTACGAAGCTTTCTTT. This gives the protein CSVRGASPRFYEAFF.

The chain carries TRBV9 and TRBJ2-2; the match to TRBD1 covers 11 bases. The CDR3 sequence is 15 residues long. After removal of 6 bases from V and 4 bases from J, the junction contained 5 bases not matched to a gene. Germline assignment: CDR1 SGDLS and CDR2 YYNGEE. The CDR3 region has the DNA TGTGCCAGCAAAGGGACAGGGGGAGCCACCGGGGAGCTGTTTTTT. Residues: CASKGTGGATGELFF.

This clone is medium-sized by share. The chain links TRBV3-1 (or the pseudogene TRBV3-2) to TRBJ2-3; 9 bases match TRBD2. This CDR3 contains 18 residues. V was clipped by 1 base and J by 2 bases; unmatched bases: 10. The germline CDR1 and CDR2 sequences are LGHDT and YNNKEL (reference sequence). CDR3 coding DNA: TGTGCCAGCAGCCAAGGGCCCCCTAGCGGGGTTTCCACAGATACGCAGTATTTT. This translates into CASSQGPPSGVSTDTQYF.